What follows are 4 T cell receptor beta chains derived from one specimen sequenced in a study of blood T cell repertoires in COVID-19. Using immunoSEQ multiplex PCR, the repertoire was profiled, and TCRdb retains in-frame clones only, with some absent. Of 200,000 or so clones in the sample, roughly nine tenths are singletons; the top ten hold about 2.2%. Sequencing was carried out using PBMCs or T cells enriched from blood (not recorded which). These receptors all come from a middle-aged woman with acute COVID-19.

This clone was counted between two and nine times. The chain has TRBV9 and TRBJ2-3; 8 nucleotides agree with TRBD1. The CDR3 totals 16 residues. J was trimmed by 7 bases and V by 4 bases; bases with no gene match: 14. CDR1 and CDR2 (germline): SGDLS, YYNGEE. CDR3 protein: CASSTDIQGAGYTQYF. The CDR3 region has the DNA TGTGCCAGCAGCACCGACATTCAGGGGGCGGGGTATACGCAGTATTTT.

The V gene is TRBV28, the J gene TRBJ2-7; the D gene is possibly TRBD2 (6 bases). The ends were cut back, 5 bases at V and 2 bases at J, with 16 bases in the middle. The germline V gene encodes CDR1 MDHEN and CDR2 SYDVKM. The CDR3 extends over 15 amino acids. The CDR3 region is CASSLRGSGTYEQYF. CDR3 sequence (DNA): TGTGCCAGCAGTCTTAGAGGTAGCGGAACCTACGAGCAGTACTTC.

This clone was recorded once. The chain couples TRBV5-4 to TRBJ2-7; 9 bases line up with TRBD1. Germline loops: CDR1 SGHNT, CDR2 YYREEE (reference sequence). The CDR3 is 14 amino acids. V shed 2 bases, J shed 5 bases, and the junction held 5 bases outside the gene matches. The CDR3 nucleotides read TGTGCCAGCAGCTTCGGACAGGGGAGAGACGAGCAGTACTTC. This encodes CASSFGQGRDEQYF.

The V and J genes are TRBV6-5 and TRBJ2-7; TRBD2 is a possible D gene (6 bases). Per germline, CDR1 MNHEY and CDR2 SVGAGI. The CDR3 runs to 13 residues. V was cut by 4 bases and J by 9 bases, with 16 bases left in between. Here the CDR3 DNA reads TGTGCCAGCAGTTCTTGGGGGGTCACCGGGCAGTACTTC. Encoded protein: CASSSWGVTGQYF.